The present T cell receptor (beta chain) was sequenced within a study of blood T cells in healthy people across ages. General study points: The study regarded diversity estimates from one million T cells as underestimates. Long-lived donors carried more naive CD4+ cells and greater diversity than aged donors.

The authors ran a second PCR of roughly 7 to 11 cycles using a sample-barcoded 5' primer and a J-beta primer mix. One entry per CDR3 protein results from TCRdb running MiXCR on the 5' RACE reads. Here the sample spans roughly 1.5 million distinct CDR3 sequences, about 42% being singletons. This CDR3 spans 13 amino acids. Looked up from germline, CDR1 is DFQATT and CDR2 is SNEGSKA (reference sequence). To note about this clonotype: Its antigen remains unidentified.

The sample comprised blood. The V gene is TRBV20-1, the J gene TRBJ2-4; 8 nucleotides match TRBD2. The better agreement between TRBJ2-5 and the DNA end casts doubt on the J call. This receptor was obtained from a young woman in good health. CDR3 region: CSARGLVDETQYF. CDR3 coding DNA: TGCAGTGCCCGGGGACTAGTTGATGAGACCCAGTACTTC.